What follows are 22 T cell receptor beta chains derived from one specimen sequenced in a study of control samples from healthy donors and cancer patients. Only in-frame clones appear in the TCRdb table, and some are missing; sequencing was by immunoSEQ multiplex PCR. The table includes more than 75,000 clones, around three quarters detected once. The sequenced sample consisted of blood. These receptors came from a woman aged 30 to 39 in good health.

The V gene is TRBV19, the J gene TRBJ1-5, with TRBD1 matching over 9 bases. V gave up 9 bases and J gave up 5 bases; unmatched junction bases: 2. The germline V gene encodes CDR1 LNHDA and CDR2 SQIVND (reference sequence). This CDR3 comprises 12 residues. CDR3 sequence (DNA): TGTGCCAGCCGGGACAGGGATCAGCCCCAGCATTTT. Its protein is CASRDRDQPQHF. Supplemented by reference TRBV19 and TRBJ1-5, the full variable domain reads DGGITQSPKYLFRKEGQNVTLSCEQNLNHDAMYWYRQDPGQGLRLIYYSQIVNDFQKGDIAEGYSVSREKKESFPLTVTSAQKNPTAFYLCASRDRDQPQHFGDGTRLSIL.

This clone was recorded a few times. The chain carries TRBV5-6 and TRBJ1-2, with TRBD1 identical over 9 bases. The CDR3 runs to 13 residues. The junction had 2 bases not matched to a gene; V was cut back by 4 bases and J by 4 bases. CDR1 is SGHDT and CDR2 is YYEEEE in the germline V gene. The CDR3 sequence: CASSQQGAYGYTF. DNA for the CDR3: TGTGCCAGCAGCCAACAGGGGGCCTATGGCTACACCTTC.

This chain links TRBV7-6 with TRBJ1-6; D gene uncertain. This CDR3 has 14 residues. The germline CDR1 and CDR2 sequences are SGHVS and FNYEAQ. Deletions cut 2 bases from V and 10 bases from J, with 12 bases between. The CDR3 spells CASSLLLGGSPLHF. The CDR3 nucleotides are TGTGCCAGCAGCTTACTATTGGGTGGCTCACCCCTCCACTTT. Drawing the rest from reference TRBV7-6 and TRBJ1-6, the complete variable domain is GAGVSQSPRYKVTKRGQDVALRCDPISGHVSLYWYRQALGQGPEFLTYFNYEAQQDKSGLPNDRFSAERPEGSISTLTIQRTEQRDSAMYRCASSLLLGGSPLHFGNGTRLTVT.

Written as DNA, the CDR3 is TGTGCCAGCAGCAACCCGAGGAGGGGCAGGGGATCTAACTATGGCTACACCTTC. Its translation is CASSNPRRGRGSNYGYTF. The chain links TRBV7-9 to TRBJ1-2; maybe TRBD1 (6 bases). This CDR3 is built from 18 residues. The germline V gene has CDR1 SEHNR and CDR2 FQNEAQ (reference sequence). Trimming cost V 5 bases and J 0 bases, with 22 bases left between them.

This sequence joins TRBV12-5 and TRBJ1-1; D is undetermined. The CDR3 sequence is 17 residues long. Germline CDR1 and CDR2: LGHNT and FRNRAP. Trimming left V 1 base short and J 1 base short, with 16 bases between. The CDR3 reads CASGLAVPGVGNTEAFF. The CDR3 DNA reads TGTGCTAGTGGTTTGGCAGTACCGGGTGTGGGGAACACTGAAGCTTTCTTT.

The rearrangement uses TRBV11-2 and TRBJ1-1; weak D call: TRBD1 (6 bases). CDR3 length equals 15 residues. The germline V gene has CDR1 SGHAT and CDR2 FQNNGV. The V gene lost 5 bases and the J gene lost 1 base, with 14 bases spanning the gap. The DNA of the CDR3 is TGTGCCAGCAGCCTAGGGGGGTGGTCGAACACTGAAGCTTTCTTT. Translation: CASSLGGWSNTEAFF.

This chain connects TRBV13 to TRBJ1-2; the D is unclear. The ends were cut back, 1 base at V and 2 bases at J, with 11 bases in the middle. The CDR3 has 15 residues. Germline V gives CDR1 PRHDT, CDR2 FYEKMQ (reference sequence). CDR3 sequence (DNA): TGTGCCAGCAGCTTAGACCGGGCGACAAACTATGGCTACACCTTC. It codes for CASSLDRATNYGYTF.

This rearrangement joins TRBV5-5 to TRBJ1-2; 7 nucleotides match TRBD1. CDR1 is SGHKS and CDR2 is YYEKEE in the germline V gene (reference sequence). CDR3 length equals 15 residues. The V segment lost 3 bases and the J segment 6 bases; nucleotides outside the gene matches: 11. The CDR3 region has the DNA TGTGCCAGCAGCTGGCAACAGGGGAGTGGTCATGGCTACACCTTC. This encodes CASSWQQGSGHGYTF.

This chain uses TRBV5-1 with TRBJ1-1; 7 bases fit TRBD1. Looked up from germline, CDR1 is SGHRS and CDR2 is YFSETQ. The CDR3 is 14 amino acids. Germline trimming cut 4 bases from V and 8 bases from J; bases unmatched to any gene: 11. This CDR3 reads CASSLDGQEREAFF. In DNA form, the CDR3 reads TGCGCCAGCAGCCTAGACGGACAGGAAAGGGAAGCTTTCTTT.

The genes are TRBV14 and TRBJ2-2; 7 bases are a match to TRBD2. The CDR3 consists of 20 residues. CDR1 SGHDN and CDR2 FVKESK come from the germline V gene. Trimming took 3 bases from V and 1 from J; bases not matched to a gene: 17. CDR3 residues: CASSQDLADRNPLNTGELFF. CDR3 nucleotides: TGTGCCAGCAGCCAGGATCTAGCGGACCGAAACCCATTGAACACCGGGGAGCTGTTTTTT.

This clone was counted between two and nine times. The V gene is TRBV2, the J gene TRBJ1-1; a weak D match, TRBD1 (6 bases). V was cut by 4 bases and J by 6 bases, with 12 bases left in between. The length of the CDR3 is 13 residues. Germline-derived CDR1 and CDR2 are SNHLY and FYNNEI. For the CDR3, the DNA is TGTGCCAGCAGTGGGCGGGGGCACGCTGAAGCTTTCTTT. Translation gives CASSGRGHAEAFF.

The chain carries TRBV3-1 (or the pseudogene TRBV3-2) and TRBJ2-1; D is ambiguous. CDR3 length equals 16 residues. V gave up 0 bases and J gave up 8 bases, with 17 bases separating them. Germline V gives CDR1 LGHDT, CDR2 YNNKEL (reference sequence). In nucleotides, the CDR3 is TGTGCCAGCAGCCAAGAGTCAAGCTACAGATGGGATGAGCAGTTCTTC. Its translation: CASSQESSYRWDEQFF.

The chain carries TRBV12-3 or TRBV12-4 and TRBJ2-3; 9 bases are shared with TRBD2. J lost 15 bases, V lost 6 bases, and 7 bases had no gene match. This CDR3 spans 11 amino acids. This CDR3 reads CASRKGLAFYF. In DNA form, the CDR3 reads TGTGCCAGCAGGAAAGGACTAGCGTTTTATTTT.

Only one count was recorded for this clone. The CDR3 nucleotides read TGTGCCAGCAGCTTAGAGGCAGGGAACTATGGCTACACCTTC. Translated, it gives CASSLEAGNYGYTF. J is TRBJ1-2 and V is TRBV7-2; D is possibly TRBD1 (5 bases). From germline, CDR1 is SGHTA and CDR2 FQGNSA. The length of the CDR3 is 14 residues. V lost 1 base and J 2 bases, leaving 8 bases between the germline ends.

This clone was seen a single time. This chain connects TRBV2 to TRBJ1-4, with a possible D match to TRBD1 (6 bases). The germline gives CDR1 SNHLY, CDR2 FYNNEI. Trimming shortened V by 6 bases and J by 5 bases, and 10 bases separated the two germline ends. The CDR3 contains 13 residues. In DNA form, the CDR3 reads TGTGCCAGCAGCGGACAGAGGAATGAAAAACTGTTTTTT. Translating it yields CASSGQRNEKLFF.

This rearrangement joins TRBV7-9 to TRBJ1-6, with 7 bases aligning to TRBD1. Germline CDR1 SEHNR, CDR2 FQNEAQ (reference sequence). This CDR3 region has 13 residues. V lost 3 bases to trimming and J lost 10 bases; unmatched junction nucleotides: 3. The CDR3 nucleotides are TGTGCCAGCAGCTTGGGGGACAGATCACCCCTCCACTTT. It is translated as CASSLGDRSPLHF. The full variable domain, completed using reference TRBV7-9 and TRBJ1-6, is DTGVSQNPRHKITKRGQNVTFRCDPISEHNRLYWYRQTLGQGPEFLTYFQNEAQLEKSRLLSDRFSAERPKGSFSTLEIQRTEQGDSAMYLCASSLGDRSPLHFGNGTRLTVT.

This rearrangement joins TRBV18 to TRBJ2-5; D unclear. The CDR3 runs to 13 residues. The V and J ends lost 4 bases and 4 bases respectively, with 10 bases between them. The germline V gene has CDR1 KGHSH and CDR2 LQKENI. The CDR3 reads CASSLSLSETQYF. The CDR3 DNA is TGTGCCAGCTCACTCTCCCTCTCAGAGACCCAGTACTTC.

This clone was seen a single time. This chain links TRBV7-2 with TRBJ2-7; 11 nucleotides agree with TRBD1. This CDR3 region has 16 residues. Germline V gene sequence: CDR1 SGHTA, CDR2 FQGNSA. V lost 5 bases to trimming and J lost 4 bases; unmatched junction nucleotides: 10. In DNA, the CDR3 is TGTGCCAGCAGCGCATTTGGACAGGGGGCGCGGTACGAGCAGTACTTC. Protein: CASSAFGQGARYEQYF.

The rearrangement uses TRBV5-4 and TRBJ1-5; possibly TRBD1 for D (5 bases). The CDR3 is 14 residues long. V lost 0 bases to trimming and J lost 5 bases, with 9 bases between them. The germline V gene encodes CDR1 SGHNT and CDR2 YYREEE (reference sequence). CDR3 bases: TGTGCCAGCAGCTTGGCCGGGGGAGATCAGCCCCAGCATTTT. Its translation is CASSLAGGDQPQHF.

The genes are TRBV18 and TRBJ1-5; D is perhaps TRBD1 (5 bases). Germline-derived CDR1 and CDR2 are KGHSH and LQKENI. The V gene lost 5 bases and the J gene lost 0 bases, with 17 bases spanning the gap. The CDR3 runs to 17 residues. CDR3 amino acids: CASSDGDPYYSNQPQHF. The CDR3 bases are TGTGCCAGCTCAGATGGGGACCCCTATTATAGCAATCAGCCCCAGCATTTT.

Only one count was recorded for this clone. V is TRBV23-1 and J is TRBJ2-7, with D possibly being TRBD2 (5 bases). TRBV23-1 falls under the ORF class, with uncertain function. The CDR3 is 12 amino acids. Trimming left V 9 bases short and J 7 bases short, with 16 bases between. The CDR3 DNA reads as TGCGCCAGGAGGGATCTTCTGGGGGAGCAGTACTTC. Protein sequence: CARRDLLGEQYF.

This chain uses TRBV21-1 with TRBJ1-5. TRBV21-1 is a listed pseudogene. This CDR3 has 13 residues. In nucleotides, the CDR3 is TGTGCCAGCAGCAAAAGGAGCAATCAGCCCCAGCATTTT. Translation gives CASSKRSNQPQHF.